Each of the 17 T cell receptor beta chains below was sequenced from the same sample in a study of cytomegalovirus exposure and HLA in healthy donors. PCR involved 60 Vbeta and 13 Jbeta primers. Method: immunoSEQ multiplex PCR; TCRdb's copy keeps in-frame clones and lacks some. The sample holds over 200,000 clones; around 75% are singletons and the top ten take 1.8%. Sequenced material: PBMCs. The receptors come from a woman aged 25 to 39 in good health and CMV-seronegative.

The chain recombines TRBV6-1 with TRBJ2-5; D is undetermined. Germline V gives CDR1 MNHNS, CDR2 SASEGT. V was clipped by 10 bases and J by 10 bases, with 13 bases between them. The CDR3 contains 10 residues. For the CDR3, the DNA is TGTGCCACCGAGGCCCTGCTCCAGTACTTC. This sequence encodes CATEALLQYF.

The gene calls are TRBV9 and TRBJ1-3; maybe TRBD1 (6 bases). There are 15 residues in the CDR3. With 3 bases removed from V and 1 base from J, the gap between germline ends came to 11 bases. In germline, CDR1 is SGDLS, CDR2 YYNGEE. CDR3 protein: CASSEGGGSGNTIYF. The CDR3 nucleotides are TGTGCCAGCAGCGAAGGGGGGGGATCTGGAAACACCATATATTTT.

This chain joins TRBV5-4 and TRBJ2-5; 9 positions agree with TRBD1. The CDR3 totals 11 residues. CDR1 is SGHNT and CDR2 is YYREEE in the germline V gene (reference sequence). V lost 4 bases to trimming and J lost 14 bases; unmatched junction nucleotides: 6. The chain's CDR3 is CASSPGTGTYF. Here the CDR3 DNA reads TGTGCCAGCAGCCCAGGGACAGGGACCTACTTC. Full variable domain (missing parts from reference TRBV5-4 and TRBJ2-5): ETGVTQSPTHLIKTRGQQVTLRCSSQSGHNTVSWYQQALGQGPQFIFQYYREEENGRGNFPPRFSGLQFPNYSSELNVNALELDDSALYLCASSPGTGTYFGPGTRLLVL.

The rearrangement joins TRBV9 to TRBJ2-2, with a possible D match to TRBD1 (6 bases). CDR1 and CDR2 from the germline V gene are SGDLS and YYNGEE. CDR3 length: 16 amino acids. V lost 2 bases to trimming and J lost 4 bases, with 15 bases between them. CDR3 sequence: CASSVLMGASTGELFF. The CDR3 DNA follows: TGTGCCAGCAGCGTTCTGATGGGGGCGTCCACCGGGGAGCTGTTTTTT. Together with reference TRBV9 and TRBJ2-2, the CDR3 gives the full variable domain: DSGVTQTPKHLITATGQRVTLRCSPRSGDLSVYWYQQSLDQGLQFLIQYYNGEERAKGNILERFSAQQFPDLHSELNLSSLELGDSALYFCASSVLMGASTGELFFGEGSRLTVL.

The genes are TRBV29-1 and TRBJ2-5; D is perhaps TRBD2 (5 bases). The end of the DNA aligns better with TRBJ2-7, so the J call may be wrong. Germline CDR1 and CDR2: SQVTM and ANQGSEA. The CDR3 length is 15 residues. CDR3 nucleotides: TGCAGCGTTGAAACCGAGGGAGATAGGACCTACGAGCAGTACTTC. It encodes CSVETEGDRTYEQYF.

The chain has TRBV19 and TRBJ1-5; tentatively, D is TRBD1 (6 bases). CDR3 size: 13 residues. Trimming stripped 7 bases from V and 5 bases from J, with 12 bases between. The germline V gene has CDR1 LNHDA and CDR2 SQIVND (reference sequence). The DNA for the CDR3 is TGTGCCAGTAAGGGGGAGATCTATCAGCCCCAGCATTTT. Translating it yields CASKGEIYQPQHF.

V and J are TRBV4-1 and TRBJ1-1; the D is unclear. CDR1 is MGHRA, CDR2 YSYEKL, per germline. This CDR3 spans 13 amino acids. V was pared by 4 bases and J by 0 bases, with 6 bases between. The CDR3 loop reads CASSLHLNTEAFF. The CDR3 bases are TGCGCCAGCAGCCTTCACTTGAACACTGAAGCTTTCTTT.

The rearrangement uses TRBV9 and TRBJ2-1; perhaps TRBD1 as D (6 bases). Germline values: CDR1 SGDLS, CDR2 YYNGEE. The CDR3 loop spans 18 amino acids. V dropped 2 bases and J dropped 0 bases, with 18 bases sitting between them. The CDR3 nucleotides are TGTGCCAGCAGCGTTGGCATTCAAGGACAGATCTCCTACAATGAGCAGTTCTTC. As protein: CASSVGIQGQISYNEQFF.

The chain combines TRBV2 with TRBJ2-1; TRBD2 aligns across 11 bases. The J segment lost 4 bases and the V segment lost 11 bases, leaving 10 bases of the junction unmatched. CDR1 is SNHLY, CDR2 FYNNEI, per germline. CDR3 length equals 15 residues. The CDR3 DNA reads as TGTGCCGTACTCACCGGGACTAGCGGATACAATGAGCAGTTCTTC. This sequence encodes CAVLTGTSGYNEQFF.

The chain combines TRBV30 with TRBJ1-5, with TRBD1 matching over 8 bases. The CDR3 runs 14 residues. The ends lost 4 bases at V and 7 bases at J; junction bases unmatched: 9. CDR1 and CDR2 from the germline V gene are GTSNPN and SVGIG (reference sequence). This CDR3 reads CAWTRTGQGQPQHF. The CDR3 DNA sequence: TGTGCCTGGACACGGACAGGGCAAGGACAGCCCCAGCATTTT.

This clone appeared a few times. The V gene is TRBV5-1, the J gene TRBJ2-3; D might be TRBD1 (6 bases). V was pared by 2 bases and J by 7 bases, with 8 bases between. CDR3 size: 12 residues. Germline CDR1 and CDR2: SGHRS and YFSETQ. The CDR3 DNA reads as TGCGCCAGCAGCTTACAGGGATATACGCAGTATTTT. Its protein is CASSLQGYTQYF.

This rearrangement joins TRBV19 to TRBJ1-5; D call uncertain. The ends were cut back, 6 bases at V and 2 bases at J, with 20 bases in the middle. The CDR3 loop spans 17 amino acids. Germline V lookup: CDR1 LNHDA, CDR2 SQIVND (reference sequence). The CDR3 region is CASRISPAPRGNQPQHF. The CDR3, as DNA: TGTGCCAGTAGGATATCCCCGGCACCGAGGGGCAATCAGCCCCAGCATTTT. The whole variable domain, filled in from reference TRBV19 and TRBJ1-5, reads DGGITQSPKYLFRKEGQNVTLSCEQNLNHDAMYWYRQDPGQGLRLIYYSQIVNDFQKGDIAEGYSVSREKKESFPLTVTSAQKNPTAFYLCASRISPAPRGNQPQHFGDGTRLSIL.

This clone has just a few counts. The chain is built from TRBV6-4 and TRBJ2-2; D gene unclear. Per germline, CDR1 MRHNA and CDR2 SNTAGT. CDR3 length: 13 amino acids. V was trimmed by 3 bases and J by 6 bases, leaving 8 bases between them. The DNA for the CDR3 is TGTGCCAGCAGTGAATCCCGCGCCGGGGAGCTGTTTTTT. Translated, it gives CASSESRAGELFF.

This chain links TRBV29-1 with TRBJ1-2; TRBD1 might be the D (5 bases). Germline CDR1 SQVTM, CDR2 ANQGSEA. This CDR3 is 13 amino acids long. V shed 3 bases and J shed 1 base, with 9 bases lying between them. The CDR3 DNA reads TGCAGCGTTGAGGCCAGGGTTAACTATGGCTACACCTTC. Protein product: CSVEARVNYGYTF.

As regards this clone: Sequence at one end of the junction differs from germline and may be a read error. The rearrangement links TRBV7-9 to TRBJ1-2; D is perhaps TRBD1 (6 bases). CDR3 length equals 15 residues. In germline, CDR1 is SEHNR, CDR2 FQNEAQ (reference sequence). The CDR3 spells CSSSLQGKPVDGYTF. In DNA, the CDR3 is TGTTCCAGCAGCTTACAGGGCAAGCCAGTGGATGGCTACACCTTC.

The chain couples TRBV29-1 to TRBJ1-2; D is perhaps TRBD1 (6 bases). Germline assignment: CDR1 SQVTM and CDR2 ANQGSEA. This CDR3 contains 13 residues. V lost 3 bases and J 5 bases, leaving 13 bases between the germline ends. Written as DNA, the CDR3 is TGCAGCGTTGAGAGGACAGCCCTATATGGCTACACCTTC. Protein: CSVERTALYGYTF.

This chain links TRBV10-3 with TRBJ1-2; D perhaps matches TRBD1 (5 bases). The CDR3 runs 14 residues. Trimming stripped 2 bases from V and 7 bases from J, with 14 bases between. Germline assignment: CDR1 ENHRY and CDR2 SYGVKD. The CDR3, as DNA: TGTGCCATCAGTGAGCCCAGGGTTACAGGTGGCTACACCTTC. Translation: CAISEPRVTGGYTF.